This T cell receptor (beta chain) was captured in a study of CXCR3-negative and CXCR3-positive naive CD8 T cells. About 310,000 cells per CD8+ T cell subset were flow-sorted in triplicate. Broader study findings: Naive cells with CXCR3 showed TRB CDR3s that were more hydrophobic than those in CXCR3-negative naive cells.

Concerning this clonotype: The target antigen is unknown.

Germline V CDR1 and CDR2: LNHDA, SQIVND (reference sequence). The CDR3 is 14 amino acids. The study made its TRB cDNA libraries by 5' RACE, adding UMI labels. With the 5' RACE reads reprocessed, TCRdb shows one record per CDR3 protein and no DNA. This sample's clone table lists over 95,000 distinct CDR3 sequences. The TCR originated in a human donor in good health. Some clones in this sample may be carry-over from other donors' samples. The J gene is TRBJ2-4, the V gene TRBV19; TCRdb selects TRBD1, and the lack of DNA leaves this call unchecked. Sequenced sample: naive CXCR3+ CD8+ T cells from blood. The subset was: CD45RO-CCR7+CD27+CD95- naive CD8+ T cells expressing CXCR3 (TNR3+). CDR3 sequence reads: CASSIRGDKNIQYF.